This T cell receptor beta chain emerged from a study of T cells in Graves' hyperthyroidism and ophthalmopathy (dated by TCRdb to between 2018 and 2020). Turning to the overall study: Peripheral blood samples were taken at the time of initial diagnosis, prior to any treatment. Prospective prediction of ophthalmopathy was tested in an independent validation cohort of approximately 19 hyperthyroidism patients and 17 patients who later progressed to ophthalmopathy. In addition, the study compared T-cell repertoires in thyroid tissue and in blood from over 5 Graves' hyperthyroidism patients. A discovery cohort of about a hundred patients, roughly 40 with Graves' ophthalmopathy and roughly 59 with stable Graves' hyperthyroidism, was used to find distinguishing TCR V-J signatures. According to the paper, TCR Vbeta CDR3 sequencing was carried out on some 130 peripheral blood samples, which came from fewer than 50 ophthalmopathy, around 75 hyperthyroidism and roughly 17 progressor patients. Following sampling, methimazole starting at 30 mg daily was given to hyperthyroidism patients, and high-dose intravenous methylprednisolone was given to ophthalmopathy patients. The approximately 100 discovery patients were divided at random into training and test sets in a 7:3 ratio.

V is reduced by 5 bases and J by 0 bases, leaving a spacing of 9 bases between them. Looking up the germline V gene yields CDR1 SGDLS and CDR2 YYNGEE. Including the terminal cysteine and phenylalanine, the CDR3 comprises 15 residues. The sequence is cut down to CDR3 DNA, 45 bases in frame from base 1. The TCR beta CDR3 regions were amplified from RNA transcripts. The first round of RT-PCR for the TCR CDR3 was performed with the HTBI primer set and the Qiagen OneStep RT-PCR kit. Libraries were constructed in a second round of multiplex PCR, after which size selection and purification were performed. Libraries were sequenced paired-end with 100 bp reads on an Illumina HiSeq2000. In the authors' own workflow: SOAPnuke was used to process the raw data, removing reads that contained adapters or uncalled bases, had a mean Phred below 15, or lacked an exact match to the constant primer or identifier. High-quality paired reads were merged with COPE v1.2.5, and unique nucleotide sequences were defined as clonotypes. Clonotypes were aligned to IMGT TRBV, TRBD and TRBJ reference segments using MiTCR v1.1. The analysis was restricted to V-J combinations with a frequency above 0.0001, which together covered approximately 99% of the repertoires. The TCS score was defined as F50 (clonal expansion) divided by E x V (chaos), with BLOSUM62-based TCRdist calculated between CDR3 peptides within each V-J. Welch's t-statistics and random forest reduced 500 to 650 V-J features to about 13, which were used in a naive Bayes classifier (R e1071). The Morisita-Horn index was used to measure how similar the thyroid and blood repertoires were. The public sequencing data were trimmed at Q25 with fastp and processed into clonotypes with MiXCR by TCRdb, which kept only in-frame beta chains. Rows with a matching CDR3 protein are joined into one entry that keeps the most common DNA and genes. These V and J calls rely on TCRdb rather than the paper's analysis. Within this sample are 700,000 to 850,000 distinct CDR3 sequences, with 30% to 40% of them counted one time only. Of the sample, 30% to 40% falls within the top ten clones.

Beyond this particular receptor, the publication reports: Sample size was not statistically predetermined, and investigators were not blinded to group allocation. In validation, the model predicted progression to ophthalmopathy a median of around six months before onset, with around 70% sensitivity and 72.22% specificity. Ophthalmopathy was separated from stable hyperthyroidism by a 13 V-J signature model, with 87.88% sensitivity and 81% to 83% specificity obtained in cross-validation and 80%/75% obtained in testing. Most expanded thyroid clonotypes (frequency above 0.001) were also found in blood, which suggests that blood repertoires may mirror thyroid immune responses.

Stable Graves' hyperthyroidism was defined as the absence of progression to ophthalmopathy over 18 months of follow-up. The hyperthyroidism patients were between 18 and 65 years old and newly diagnosed, with a disease duration of less than 2 months. Patients with uncontrolled infections, other autoimmune diseases, pregnancy or lactation were excluded. Diagnoses relied on clinical symptoms, serum thyroxine and TRAb, thyroid ultrasound and orbital computed tomography. PBMCs were separated from roughly 10 ml of fresh peripheral blood using Ficoll-Paque density gradient centrifugation. Total RNA was extracted with Trizol reagent, and quality was checked on an Agilent 2100 Bioanalyzer. Remarks on this clonotype: The target of this receptor is not known. The sample holds no much larger clone one base away, and base qualities are not on file.

The chain uses TRBV9 and TRBJ1-6, with the D segment identity uncertain. This clonotype originated in a woman aged 35 to 49 with Graves' hyperthyroidism. Sequenced material: blood. The nucleotides are TGTGCCAGCAGTAAGAGCATCTCCTATAATTCACCCCTCCACTTT. This codes for CASSKSISYNSPLHF.